Listed here is a single T cell receptor beta chain. Its antigen is unknown. The record has no base qualities; no much larger clone is one base away. The source of the sample is a study of shared clonotypes between healthy human individuals (TCRdb year 2020). For the wider study: A few men and two women, aged 18 to 49 years, made up the cohort. For each donor, CD4 naive and CD4 memory were each run on three plates, CD8 naive on two plates, and CD8 memory on one plate. To estimate repertoire size and how much clonotype sharing occurs between individuals, the study deeply sequenced the blood TCR repertoires of five healthy adults. Libraries were prepared and TCR repertoires were sequenced by different laboratories using diverse techniques, in order to increase sequencing depth and limit assay-specific biases. Per donor, leukapheresis produced somewhere between about 0.8 and 9 billion PBMCs. Overall study results and their limits: The genetic and exposure-history diversity represented was limited by the small number of donors. Sampling was limited to blood, and TCR repertoires in tissue likely differ from TCR repertoires in blood. Higher generation probabilities were observed for clonotypes shared by all four sorted-subset donors than for non-shared clonotypes. Even with the large sequencing depth, rarefaction of the sorted-subset datasets indicated that sequencing was incomplete. Around 5.4% of naive CD4, roughly 3.5% of naive CD8, about 2.5% of memory CD4, and approximately 0.39% of memory CD8 clonotypes were shared across a few donors. Pairwise subsampling indicated that sequencing depth was expected to affect the degree of clonotype sharing among donors. Estimated clonotype richness was generally larger for naive than for memory subsets.

Healthy HIV-negative adults with no recently reported acute infections or vaccinations were included as donors. Every donor was a Caucasian adult living in Nashville, Tennessee, USA. CD4+ T cells were enriched by magnetic negative selection; naive cells were then positively selected on CD45RA, and the negative fraction formed the memory subset. Blood was obtained by leukapheresis, after which PBMCs were separated by Ficoll-Histopaque density gradient centrifugation and cryopreserved in liquid nitrogen vapor phase. Analytical flow cytometry was used to check the purity and quantity of every magnetically sorted T cell population. Genomic DNA was isolated from each sorted fraction and quantified by UV absorbance on a Nanodrop 2000c. Using the deep immunoSEQ assay, multiplex PCR amplified TCR CDR3 regions from genomic DNA. Extracted genomic DNA from each cell subset was spread evenly across all wells of several immunoSEQ 96-well plates, with each plate serving as a replicate. For sorted subsets, around 200 ng genomic DNA, equal to 30,000 to 35,000 T cell genomes, was loaded into each replicate PCR. The purified libraries were quantified using a Qubit 3.0 fluorometer, sized with a Bioanalyzer 2100, and then quantified again using the KAPA Library Quantification kit. Each immunoSEQ 96-well plate was sequenced on its own single-read 150-cycle Illumina NextSeq 550 flow cell. On the study's bioinformatics: Because only junctional sequences without quality scores were contained in the immunoSEQ output, filtering matching that applied to full-length reads could not be performed. Sequences were annotated with PyIR, a Python wrapper for IgBLAST v1.9, using IMGT germline references to assign V/J genes and CDR3. Reads were removed for weak V/J assignments (E-value above 1e-6), missing CDR3, stop codons, out-of-frame junctions, or ambiguous translated residues. V3J clonotypes were defined by identical inferred V gene, J gene, and CDR3 amino acid sequence. The percentage overlap between two repertoires was calculated by dividing the number of shared unique clonotypes by the size of the smaller repertoire. Three approaches were used to assess repertoire richness: RTK rarefaction, the Chao1 estimator, and Recon v2.1 estimates of unobserved clonotypes. Generation probabilities for all TCRbeta clonotypes obtained by the gDNA method from a handful of donors were computed using OLGA. TCRdb retrieved this table from immuneACCESS and kept in-frame rearrangements only. Not all clones are present; in checked studies, unresolved V genes account for under half, and no reason is known for the remainder. V, J and clone size reflect that table, while D and trimming were determined from the DNA. The sample profile shows roughly 1,000,000 clones; around 78% of them were found once. The ten largest account for approximately 0.52% of the sample.

This receptor was obtained from a man between 18 and 29 years old in good health. Some clones in this sample may be carry-over from other donors' samples. Input material: memory CD4+ T cells from PBMCs. Per the publication, the cell subset or site label means: CD45RA-negative fraction.

CDR3 sequence: CASRGLDQSGYTF. In nucleotide form, the sequence is TGCGCCAGCCGCGGACTAGATCAATCAGGCTACACCTTC. The V and J segments used are TRBV4-1 and TRBJ1-2; a confident D gene designation cannot be given. Via the germline V gene, CDR1 is MGHRA and CDR2 YSYEKL. V and J are truncated by 8 bases and 8 bases respectively, leaving an intervening sequence of 18 bases. The CDR3 holds 13 amino acids from the cysteine to the phenylalanine. The CDR3 DNA has 39 bases and is translated from base 1.